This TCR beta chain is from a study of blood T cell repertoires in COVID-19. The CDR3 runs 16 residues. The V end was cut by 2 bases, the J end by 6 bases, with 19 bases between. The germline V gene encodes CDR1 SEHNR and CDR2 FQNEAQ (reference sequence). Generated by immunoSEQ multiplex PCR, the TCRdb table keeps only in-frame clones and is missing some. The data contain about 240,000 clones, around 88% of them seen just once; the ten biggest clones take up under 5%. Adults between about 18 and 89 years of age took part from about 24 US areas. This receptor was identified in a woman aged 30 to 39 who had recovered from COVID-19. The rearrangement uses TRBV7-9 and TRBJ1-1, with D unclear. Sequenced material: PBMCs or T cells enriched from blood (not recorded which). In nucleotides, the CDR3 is TGTGCCAGCAGCTTATATCGGGGTACCTTGAGCCCTGAAGCTTTCTTT. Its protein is CASSLYRGTLSPEAFF.